This T cell receptor (beta chain) derives from a study of shared clonotypes between healthy human individuals. Profiled with immunoSEQ multiplex PCR; TCRdb holds only in-frame clones, not every one. This table holds some 2.4 million clones, over 85% found once. In the case of this clone: What it binds is unknown.

There are 15 residues in the CDR3. General study points: Relative to clonotypes present in all four donors, those not shared had lower generation probabilities. As a rule, naive subsets had a larger estimated richness than memory subsets.

Donors, without exception, were Caucasian adults residing in Nashville, Tennessee. The sequence was obtained from a man aged 18 to 29 in good health. Some clones in this sample may be carry-over from other donors' samples. Input material: naive CD4+ T cells from PBMCs. Subset indicated: CD45RA+ positively selected. The V and J genes are TRBV21-1 and TRBJ1-1. TRBV21-1 has pseudogene status. CDR3 sequence (DNA): TGTGCCAGCAGCCCCTTGGGGGGCCCGAACACTGAAGCTTTCTTT. It encodes CASSPLGGPNTEAFF.